These 24 T cell receptor beta chains share one sample of origin, sequenced in a study of T cells in Graves' hyperthyroidism and ophthalmopathy. The CDR3 regions of TCR beta were amplified from RNA transcripts. The HTBI set primed first-round TCR CDR3 RT-PCR. MiXCR, run by TCRdb on the multiplex PCR reads, gives a single entry per CDR3 protein. The sample shows about 420,000 distinct CDR3 sequences, less than 20% of them seen only once. The source material was blood. The receptors come from a woman aged 18-35 years with Graves' hyperthyroidism.

Ten or more counts support this clonotype. This chain uses TRBV20-1 with TRBJ2-1, with 10 bases aligning to TRBD2. Germline assignment: CDR1 DFQATT and CDR2 SNEGSKA (reference sequence). V was pared by 2 bases and J by 3 bases, with 4 bases of the junction left unmatched. The CDR3 has 15 residues. CDR3 residues: CSARLAGANYNEQFF. CDR3 DNA sequence: TGCAGTGCTAGACTAGCGGGGGCCAACTACAATGAGCAGTTCTTC.

This clonotype was picked up a small number of times. This chain joins TRBV13 and TRBJ1-5; possibly TRBD1 for D (5 bases). This CDR3 is 17 amino acids long. Germline CDR1 reads PRHDT; CDR2 reads FYEKMQ (reference sequence). The ends were cut back, 1 base at V and 0 bases at J, with 13 bases in the middle. CDR3 nucleotide sequence: TGTGCCAGCAGCTTAGCTGGAAGGGGATATAGCAATCAGCCCCAGCATTTT. It encodes CASSLAGRGYSNQPQHF.

This clonotype occurred many times. This chain connects TRBV6-2 or TRBV6-3 to TRBJ2-3; 10 bases fit TRBD2. Germline assignment: CDR1 MNHEY and CDR2 SVGEGT. Unmatched junction bases numbered 5, after V lost 4 bases and J lost 4 bases. This CDR3 has 15 amino acids. As DNA, the CDR3 is TGTGCCAGCAGTTTTCCAGCGGGAGGGCCAGATACGCAGTATTTT. The encoded protein is CASSFPAGGPDTQYF.

This clonotype appeared many times. The chain links TRBV4-2 to TRBJ2-1; TRBD2 aligns across 11 bases. The V segment lost 4 bases and the J segment 9 bases; nucleotides outside the gene matches: 11. The CDR3 spans 16 residues. Germline values: CDR1 LGHNA, CDR2 YNFKEQ. The CDR3 DNA reads as TGTGCCAGCAGCCGCAGTAGCGGGGGGGCCCGAGTTGAGCAGTTCTTC. This codes for CASSRSSGGARVEQFF.

The J gene is TRBJ1-1, the V gene TRBV20-1; D unresolved. The germline V gene encodes CDR1 DFQATT and CDR2 SNEGSKA (reference sequence). Trimming took 1 base from V and 2 from J, leaving 11 bases between them. CDR3 length equals 14 residues. The CDR3 DNA sequence: TGCAGTGCTAGAGTTGACCAGACCAACACTGAAGCTTTCTTT. It specifies CSARVDQTNTEAFF.

This clonotype was counted at least ten times. The chain combines TRBV12-5 with TRBJ2-3; D might be TRBD1 (7 bases). Per germline, CDR1 LGHNT and CDR2 FRNRAP. This CDR3 comprises 14 residues. Trimming removed 1 base at V and 4 bases at J, with 9 bases between. The CDR3 here is CASGLARGADTQYF. CDR3 coding DNA: TGTGCTAGTGGTTTGGCCAGGGGGGCAGATACGCAGTATTTT.

This clonotype was detected many times. The chain joins TRBV3-1 to TRBJ2-1, with 16 positions matching TRBD2. The CDR3 is 16 residues long. V was clipped by 4 bases and J by 7 bases; unmatched bases: 4. Per germline, CDR1 LGHDT and CDR2 YNNKEL (reference sequence). This CDR3 is CASSPMGLAGGNEQFF. In DNA, the CDR3 is TGTGCCAGCAGCCCTATGGGACTAGCGGGAGGGAATGAGCAGTTCTTC.

This clonotype was observed a handful of times. The conserved final phenylalanine or tryptophan is absent from the CDR3, which likely points to a read error. This chain links TRBV6-4 with TRBJ1-1; D uncertain. V was cut by 2 bases and J by 1 base, with 5 bases left in between. CDR1 MRHNA and CDR2 SNTAGT come from the germline V gene. The CDR3 has 13 residues. The DNA of the CDR3 is TGTGCCAGCAGTGACAGTGAGAACACTGAAGCTTTCTCT. As protein: CASSDSENTEAFS.

This clonotype was recorded many times. The chain has TRBV12-3 or TRBV12-4 and TRBJ1-3; 11 nucleotides agree with TRBD1. V trimming: 5 bases; J trimming: 2 bases; junction bases outside the gene matches: 2. The CDR3 is made up of 15 amino acids. CDR3 protein: CASSPDRGPGNTIYF. The CDR3 bases are TGTGCCAGCAGTCCGGACAGGGGGCCTGGAAACACCATATATTTT.

In its sample, this clonotype was seen many times. This rearrangement joins TRBV20-1 to TRBJ2-7; 8 bases agree with TRBD2. From germline, CDR1 is DFQATT and CDR2 SNEGSKA (reference sequence). The CDR3 runs 15 residues. Trimming removed 1 base from V and 2 bases from J; junction bases left unmatched: 7. CDR3 protein: CSARVIGGVPYEQYF. The CDR3 region has the DNA TGCAGTGCTAGAGTAATCGGGGGGGTACCCTACGAGCAGTACTTC.

V gene TRBV3-1 combines with J gene TRBJ2-7, with TRBD2 identical over 11 bases. Trimming removed 5 bases from V and 3 bases from J; junction bases left unmatched: 6. This CDR3 contains 15 residues. Germline V lookup: CDR1 LGHDT, CDR2 YNNKEL (reference sequence). The CDR3 region is CASSSRLAGNYEQYF. CDR3 coding DNA: TGTGCCAGCAGCTCACGACTAGCGGGAAACTACGAGCAGTACTTC.

This clonotype has ten or more counts. This chain uses TRBV6-1 with TRBJ1-3; 9 positions agree with TRBD1. After removal of 6 bases from V and 2 bases from J, the junction contained 5 bases not matched to a gene. CDR3 size: 15 residues. Germline assignment: CDR1 MNHNS and CDR2 SASEGT. Written as DNA, the CDR3 is TGTGCCAGCAGAAACAGGGGGCTTGCTGGAAACACCATATATTTT. Its protein product is CASRNRGLAGNTIYF.

This clonotype has ten or more counts. The chain joins TRBV28 to TRBJ1-5, with D hard to call. The V end lost 6 bases, the J end lost 7 bases, and 16 bases lay between the germline ends. Germline V gives CDR1 MDHEN, CDR2 SYDVKM. This CDR3 contains 14 residues. The CDR3 loop reads CASRTQGLGQPQHF. CDR3 nucleotides: TGTGCCAGCAGAACACAAGGTTTGGGGCAGCCCCAGCATTTT. Variable domain in full (rest from reference TRBV28 and TRBJ1-5): DVKVTQSSRYLVKRTGEKVFLECVQDMDHENMFWYRQDPGLGLRLIYFSYDVKMKEKGDIPEGYSVSREKKERFSLILESASTNQTSMYLCASRTQGLGQPQHFGDGTRLSIL.

In this sample, this clonotype turned up many times. This rearrangement joins TRBV20-1 to TRBJ2-3, with TRBD2 matching 10 bases. Germline CDR1 is DFQATT and CDR2 is SNEGSKA (reference sequence). CDR3 size: 14 residues. Trimming removed 1 base from V and 5 bases from J; junction bases left unmatched: 3. The CDR3 nucleotides are TGCAGTGCTAGAGCTAGCGGGGGCAGAGATACGCAGTATTTT. Protein: CSARASGGRDTQYF.

This clonotype turned up a few times. This chain connects TRBV19 to TRBJ2-7; maybe TRBD1 (6 bases). Germline V CDR1 and CDR2: LNHDA, SQIVND (reference sequence). V was trimmed by 1 base and J by 5 bases, leaving 9 bases between them. The CDR3 extends over 13 amino acids. Here the CDR3 DNA reads TGTGCCAGTAGTATAGGGAACAGGGACGAGCAGTACTTC. Translating gives CASSIGNRDEQYF.

The table lists this clonotype with a few counts. The V and J genes are TRBV7-8 and TRBJ1-3; D not certain. Trimming removed 5 bases from V and 0 bases from J, with 8 bases in between. Per the germline V gene, CDR1 is SGHVS and CDR2 is FQNEAQ. The CDR3 runs 14 residues. Here the CDR3 reads CASSARGSGNTIYF. DNA of the CDR3: TGTGCCAGCAGCGCCCGGGGCTCTGGAAACACCATATATTTT.

There are many counts of this clonotype. This rearrangement joins TRBV11-2 to TRBJ2-5; 9 bases align to TRBD2. Germline values: CDR1 SGHAT, CDR2 FQNNGV. The CDR3 covers 16 residues. V lost 1 base and J lost 5; bases outside the gene matches: 8. This chain's CDR3 is CASSLGVSGGAETQYF. The CDR3 DNA reads TGTGCCAGCAGCTTAGGGGTTAGCGGGGGTGCCGAGACCCAGTACTTC.

This clonotype came up many times. The chain couples TRBV7-9 to TRBJ2-5; 8 nucleotides align to TRBD1. This CDR3 is built from 16 residues. Germline V gene lookup returns CDR1 SEHNR and CDR2 FQNEAQ (reference sequence). The V gene end was trimmed by 6 bases and the J gene end by 5 bases; junction bases not matched to a gene: 14. CDR3: CASRDQGALFGETQYF. The CDR3 DNA follows: TGTGCCAGCAGAGACCAGGGGGCATTATTCGGGGAGACCCAGTACTTC.

This clonotype was observed many times. The rearrangement links TRBV7-9 to TRBJ1-2; D may be TRBD1 (5 bases). V dropped 5 bases and J dropped 2 bases, with 12 bases sitting between them. The V gene's germline CDR1 is SEHNR and CDR2 FQNEAQ (reference sequence). The CDR3 runs 14 residues. For the CDR3, the DNA is TGTGCCAGCAGCGGGGGGACTCGGAACTATGGCTACACCTTC. Translation: CASSGGTRNYGYTF.

This clonotype was picked up many times. The CDR3 DNA reads as TGCGCCAGCAGCTTAACGGGACAGGGATACCACGAGCAGTACTTC. Protein product: CASSLTGQGYHEQYF. The V and J genes are TRBV5-1 and TRBJ2-7; 9 bases align to TRBD1. From germline, CDR1 is SGHRS and CDR2 YFSETQ. The CDR3 loop spans 15 amino acids. The trim removed 2 bases at V and 5 bases at J, leaving 8 bases unmatched.

This clonotype was found many times. The chain recombines TRBV7-9 with TRBJ1-1; D unresolved. This CDR3 is 13 amino acids long. Germline V lookup: CDR1 SEHNR, CDR2 FQNEAQ (reference sequence). Trimming left V 5 bases short and J 6 bases short, with 13 bases between. The CDR3 region has the DNA TGTGCCAGCAGCCTTCCTAGGGCAGCTGAAGCTTTCTTT. This encodes CASSLPRAAEAFF.

This clonotype came up many times. This sequence joins TRBV2 and TRBJ1-5; unclear D gene. The V end lost 1 base, the J end lost 1 base, and 2 bases lay between the germline ends. The CDR3 runs 13 residues. CDR1 is SNHLY, CDR2 FYNNEI, per germline. The CDR3 DNA sequence: TGTGCCAGCAGTGAAGAGAGCAATCAGCCCCAGCATTTT. Amino acids: CASSEESNQPQHF.

This clonotype appeared many times. This chain joins TRBV7-8 and TRBJ2-5; D possibly corresponds to TRBD1 (5 bases). CDR3 size: 16 residues. The V end was cut by 5 bases, the J end by 6 bases, with 22 bases between. Germline V gene sequence: CDR1 SGHVS, CDR2 FQNEAQ. CDR3 sequence (DNA): TGTGCCAGCAGCCCACGTCGGCAGGGAAGCTGGAAGACCCAGTACTTC. Its protein is CASSPRRQGSWKTQYF.

This clonotype was recorded at least ten times. The rearrangement links TRBV6-5 to TRBJ2-7; TRBD1 matches at 9 bases. J gave up 5 bases and V 0 bases, and 5 bases lay outside the gene matches. The CDR3 runs 15 residues. CDR1 and CDR2 (germline): MNHEY, SVGAGI. The CDR3 loop is CASSYSRQGGNEQYF. In DNA form, the CDR3 reads TGTGCCAGCAGTTACTCTAGACAGGGGGGGAACGAGCAGTACTTC.